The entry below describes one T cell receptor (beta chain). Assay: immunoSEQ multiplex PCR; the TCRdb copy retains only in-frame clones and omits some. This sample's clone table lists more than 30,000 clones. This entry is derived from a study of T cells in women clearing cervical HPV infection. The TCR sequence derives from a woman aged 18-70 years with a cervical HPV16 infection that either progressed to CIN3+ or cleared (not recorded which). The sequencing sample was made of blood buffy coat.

The part of the CDR3 DNA that was read is TGCAGTGCAAATAACAGGGATTTGTTGTACACTGAA. Residues: CSANNRDLLYTE. The whole CDR3 protein reads CSANNRDLLYTEAFF. The chain links TRBV20-1 to TRBJ1-1, with D perhaps TRBD1 (6 bases). The CDR3 end is not reached by the read, which stops 3 residues before it; the germline J gene fills it in. The CDR3 totals 15 residues. V was pared by 6 bases and J by 3 bases, with 20 bases between. Germline V lookup: CDR1 DFQATT, CDR2 SNEGSKA (reference sequence).